This T cell receptor (beta chain) derives from a study of cytomegalovirus exposure and HLA in healthy donors. Study details: An early release of data contained roughly 86 million unique TCRs, which came from HLA-typed donors.

On this clone: No antigen is known for it.

60 Vbeta and 13 Jbeta primers were used in PCR. Some clones are missing from TCRdb's copy, which holds only in-frame ones; the method was immunoSEQ multiplex PCR. The repertoire consists of 250,000 or so clones, with over 70% occurring once and the leading ten covering around 8.6%. Trimming removed 4 bases from V and 1 base from J; junction bases left unmatched: 6. Germline V gene lookup returns CDR1 SNHLY and CDR2 FYNNEI. CDR3 length: 15 amino acids. Nominally healthy donors were sampled, though unrecorded immune exposures were likely. General study points: Relative to equally common others, HLA-associated TCR beta chains showed greater clonal expansion in a later analysis.

The source material was PBMCs. V gene TRBV2 combines with J gene TRBJ1-1, with 7 bases that match TRBD1. The TCR sequence derives from a woman in her sixties in good health and CMV-seropositive. Here the CDR3 reads CASSGLRDRNTEAFF. As DNA, the CDR3 is TGTGCCAGCAGTGGTCTCAGGGACAGGAACACTGAAGCTTTCTTT.